This T cell receptor (beta chain) was captured in a study of T cells in localized non-small cell lung cancer. The CDR3 has 13 residues. Trimming took 10 bases from V and 0 from J, leaving 10 bases between them. Germline V lookup: CDR1 SEHNR, CDR2 FQNEAQ (reference sequence). The data were produced by immunoSEQ multiplex PCR, yet TCRdb's version contains in-frame clones alone and is incomplete. This sample has approximately 72,000 clones, with roughly 86% found just once. This chain uses TRBV7-9 with TRBJ1-3; D gene unclear. Specimen: peripheral blood, collected before any cancer treatment. This receptor was identified in a female donor aged 60 or older with stage I lung adenocarcinoma. The CDR3 bases are TGTGCCACCGGACCTAGCTCTGGAAACACCATATATTTT. This sequence encodes CATGPSSGNTIYF.